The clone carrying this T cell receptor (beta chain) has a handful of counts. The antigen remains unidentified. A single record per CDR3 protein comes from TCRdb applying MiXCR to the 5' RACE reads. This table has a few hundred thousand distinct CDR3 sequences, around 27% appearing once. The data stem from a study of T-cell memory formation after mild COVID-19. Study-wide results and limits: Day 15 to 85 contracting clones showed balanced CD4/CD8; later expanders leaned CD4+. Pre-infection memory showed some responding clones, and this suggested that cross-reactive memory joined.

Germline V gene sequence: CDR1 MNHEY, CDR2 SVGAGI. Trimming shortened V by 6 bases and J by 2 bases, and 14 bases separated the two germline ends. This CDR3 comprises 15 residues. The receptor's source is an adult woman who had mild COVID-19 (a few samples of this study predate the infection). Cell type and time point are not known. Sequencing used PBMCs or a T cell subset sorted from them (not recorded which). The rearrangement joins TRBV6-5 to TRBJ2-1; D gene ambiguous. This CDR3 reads CASRAHTSAYNEQFF. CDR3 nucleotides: TGTGCCAGCAGGGCCCATACCTCCGCCTACAATGAGCAGTTCTTC.